These 5 T cell receptor beta chains were sequenced from one sample in a study of T-cell memory formation after mild COVID-19. In TCRdb, the 5' RACE reads were re-called with MiXCR into one record per CDR3 protein. The table records under 250,000 distinct CDR3 sequences, about 16% of them present only once. The sequenced sample consisted of PBMCs or a T cell subset sorted from them (not recorded which). The receptors derive from an adult woman who had mild COVID-19 (a few samples of this study predate the infection). Cell type and time point are not known.

This clonotype was detected a few times. The CDR3 protein is CASSDPRGVAGVVGELFF. CDR3 coding DNA: TGTGCCAGCAGTGACCCCCGGGGGGTAGCGGGGGTCGTCGGGGAGCTGTTTTTT. The chain has TRBV12-3 or TRBV12-4 and TRBJ2-2, with 9 nucleotides matching TRBD2. V lost 5 bases, J lost 7 bases, and 17 bases stayed unmatched. This CDR3 spans 18 amino acids.

This clonotype was detected a few times. The J gene is TRBJ2-3, the V gene TRBV10-3; TRBD2 agrees at 9 bases. V was pared by 4 bases and J by 4 bases, with 3 bases of the junction left unmatched. Germline CDR1 ENHRY, CDR2 SYGVKD. This CDR3 is built from 14 residues. CDR3 sequence (DNA): TGTGCCATCAGTGCGGCGGGAGGGGCAGATACGCAGTATTTT. Translating it yields CAISAAGGADTQYF.

The chain has TRBV2 and TRBJ2-1, with D tentatively TRBD2 (5 bases). This CDR3 comprises 14 residues. V dropped 2 bases and J dropped 8 bases, with 13 bases sitting between them. Germline V gene lookup returns CDR1 SNHLY and CDR2 FYNNEI. CDR3 bases: TGTGCCAGCAGTGAAAACGGGATTACGGATGAGCAGTTCTTC. The encoded protein is CASSENGITDEQFF.

This clonotype was observed at least ten times. The chain couples TRBV7-6 to TRBJ2-3; D is undetermined. This CDR3 is 16 amino acids long. Germline CDR1 is SGHVS and CDR2 is FNYEAQ. V gave up 1 base and J gave up 2 bases, with 13 bases separating them. This CDR3 reads CASSLGRPLPTDTQYF. Written as DNA, the CDR3 is TGTGCCAGCAGCTTAGGTCGGCCCCTACCCACAGATACGCAGTATTTT.

This sequence joins TRBV7-9 and TRBJ1-2; D might be TRBD1 (5 bases). Germline lookup yields CDR1 SEHNR and CDR2 FQNEAQ (reference sequence). Trimming took off 10 bases at V and 6 bases at J, with 15 bases between the two ends. The CDR3 loop spans 12 amino acids. This chain's CDR3 is CATSGLRDGYTF. Written as DNA, the CDR3 is TGTGCCACCTCGGGACTTCGGGATGGCTACACCTTC.